Following are 32 T cell receptor beta chains from one sample sequenced in a study of T cell repertoires in ileal Crohn's disease. The protocol was immunoSEQ multiplex PCR, while the TCRdb copy is restricted to in-frame clones and leaves out a portion. The table has more than 9,500 clones, around 83% seen once. The sample's time point: neoterminal ileum biopsy at postoperative endoscopy, about 6 months after surgery. Sequenced: ileal tissue. All receptors come from an adult with Crohn's disease.

The CDR3 loop is CASSYGGFGEQYF. CDR3 nucleotides: TGTGCCAGCAGTTATGGAGGGTTTGGCGAGCAGTACTTC. The rearrangement links TRBV6-1 to TRBJ2-7; D perhaps matches TRBD2 (6 bases). This CDR3 region has 13 residues. V shed 5 bases and J shed 6 bases, with 14 bases lying between them. Germline loops: CDR1 MNHNS, CDR2 SASEGT.

This clone was counted only a few times. The chain uses TRBV5-1 and TRBJ1-4; 11 bases line up with TRBD1. Germline CDR1 is SGHRS and CDR2 is YFSETQ. Germline trimming cut 4 bases from V and 7 bases from J; bases unmatched to any gene: 3. This CDR3 has 14 residues. This CDR3 reads CASSGQGAVEKLFF. DNA of the CDR3: TGCGCCAGCAGCGGACAGGGGGCGGTTGAAAAACTGTTTTTT.

The chain has TRBV30 and TRBJ1-2, with D possibly matching TRBD1 (5 bases). Trimming shortened V by 0 bases and J by 4 bases, and 9 bases separated the two germline ends. The CDR3 runs to 13 residues. From germline, CDR1 is GTSNPN and CDR2 SVGIG (reference sequence). The CDR3 bases are TGTGCCTGGAGTGTCGACAGTTCCTATGGCTACACCTTC. Translation: CAWSVDSSYGYTF.

V gene TRBV5-1 combines with J gene TRBJ2-6; TRBD2 aligns across 7 bases. Trimming at V came to 0 bases and at J to 1 base, leaving 1 base not matched to a gene. Per the germline V gene, CDR1 is SGHRS and CDR2 is YFSETQ. This CDR3 contains 16 residues. The CDR3 region has the DNA TGCGCCAGCAGCTTGGTTAGCGGGTCTGGGGCCAACGTCCTGACTTTC. As protein: CASSLVSGSGANVLTF.

The chain couples TRBV30 to TRBJ2-5, with TRBD1 as a possible D gene (5 bases). CDR1 GTSNPN and CDR2 SVGIG come from the germline V gene (reference sequence). The ends were cut back, 0 bases at V and 11 bases at J, with 16 bases in the middle. This CDR3 is built from 13 residues. Here the CDR3 reads CAWSVTQGREQYF. The CDR3 DNA sequence: TGTGCCTGGAGTGTAACCCAGGGTCGAGAGCAGTACTTC.

CDR3 region: CASSPGQGGYGYTF. The CDR3 DNA reads as TGTGCCAGTAGTCCGGGACAGGGGGGCTATGGCTACACCTTC. The chain couples TRBV19 to TRBJ1-2, with 11 positions matching TRBD1. Germline CDR1 reads LNHDA; CDR2 reads SQIVND (reference sequence). After removal of 5 bases from V and 4 bases from J, the junction contained 3 bases not matched to a gene. The CDR3 has 14 amino acids.

The rearrangement links TRBV5-4 to TRBJ2-5, with TRBD1 as a possible D gene (6 bases). CDR1 is SGHNT and CDR2 is YYREEE in the germline V gene (reference sequence). The CDR3 has 18 residues. The V gene lost 3 bases and the J gene lost 1 base, with 22 bases spanning the gap. As DNA, the CDR3 is TGTGCCAGCAGCTGGGGCGGACAGCTATCGACGACCCAAGAGACCCAGTACTTC. Amino acids: CASSWGGQLSTTQETQYF.

The chain has TRBV14 and TRBJ2-4; possible D gene TRBD2, 7 bases. The CDR3 sequence is 18 residues long. V gave up 3 bases and J gave up 7 bases, with 25 bases separating them. Germline loops: CDR1 SGHDN, CDR2 FVKESK. This CDR3 reads CASSHGGPTRSLSNIQYF. In DNA, the CDR3 is TGTGCCAGCAGCCACGGGGGGCCGACTAGATCCCTAAGCAACATTCAGTACTTC. Full variable domain (rest looked up from reference TRBV14 and TRBJ2-4): EAGVTQFPSHSVIEKGQTVTLRCDPISGHDNLYWYRRVMGKEIKFLLHFVKESKQDESGMPNNRFLAERTGGTYSTLKVQPAELEDSGVYFCASSHGGPTRSLSNIQYFGAGTRLSVL.

This clone was seen a handful of times. V and J are TRBV7-9 and TRBJ1-2; possibly TRBD1 for D (5 bases). This CDR3 is built from 13 residues. Trimming took 5 bases from V and 7 from J, leaving 14 bases between them. The germline gives CDR1 SEHNR, CDR2 FQNEAQ (reference sequence). The CDR3 spells CASSPDSDGGYTF. In DNA, the CDR3 is TGTGCCAGCAGCCCTGACAGTGACGGTGGCTACACCTTC.

V gene TRBV5-1 combines with J gene TRBJ2-5; TRBD1 matches 11 bases. Judging by the DNA end, TRBJ2-7 fits better; the J call may be wrong. The germline gives CDR1 SGHRS, CDR2 YFSETQ. The CDR3 is 15 amino acids. CDR3 region: CASSLAGTGGDEQYF. In DNA, the CDR3 is TGCGCCAGCAGCTTGGCCGGGACAGGGGGAGACGAGCAGTACTTC.

This rearrangement joins TRBV19 to TRBJ2-7; the D gene is possibly TRBD2 (5 bases). Germline CDR1 is LNHDA and CDR2 is SQIVND (reference sequence). CDR3 length equals 13 residues. V was trimmed by 3 bases and J by 4 bases, leaving 10 bases between them. CDR3 loop: CASSMPSGYEQYF. The CDR3 DNA is TGTGCCAGTAGTATGCCCAGCGGTTACGAGCAGTACTTC.

The chain joins TRBV5-6 to TRBJ2-3; 16 bases line up with TRBD2. This CDR3 is built from 15 residues. Germline V gene sequence: CDR1 SGHDT, CDR2 YYEEEE. After removal of 4 bases from V and 4 bases from J, the junction contained 0 bases not matched to a gene. The chain's CDR3 is CASSGTSGGADTQYF. The CDR3 DNA reads TGTGCCAGCAGCGGGACTAGCGGGGGGGCAGATACGCAGTATTTT.

V usage is TRBV7-9 and J usage is TRBJ2-2; D is perhaps TRBD1 (5 bases). V was pared by 5 bases and J by 4 bases, with 23 bases between. This CDR3 has 18 residues. Germline CDR1 and CDR2: SEHNR and FQNEAQ (reference sequence). This CDR3 is CASSPIGGFGHFTGELFF. In DNA form, the CDR3 reads TGTGCCAGCAGCCCGATAGGTGGTTTCGGACACTTCACCGGGGAGCTGTTTTTT.

The chain recombines TRBV14 with TRBJ2-7; the D is unclear. Germline V gene lookup returns CDR1 SGHDN and CDR2 FVKESK. The CDR3 runs to 13 residues. V lost 6 bases, J lost 1 base, and 10 bases lay in between. The CDR3 sequence is CASRFSGSYEQYF. The CDR3 nucleotides are TGTGCCAGCAGGTTCTCAGGTTCCTACGAGCAGTACTTC.

The chain is built from TRBV2 and TRBJ1-1; no firm D call. This CDR3 region has 15 residues. Germline CDR1 and CDR2: SNHLY and FYNNEI. V lost 4 bases and J lost 3, with 15 bases in between. The CDR3 nucleotides read TGTGCCAGCAGTGCTACATCGGGTGGATACACTGAAGCTTTCTTT. Its translation: CASSATSGGYTEAFF.

The DNA for the CDR3 is TGCAGCGTTGAGACAGATAGCAATCAGCCCCAGCATTTT. Translated, it gives CSVETDSNQPQHF. The chain carries TRBV29-1 and TRBJ1-5; weak D call: TRBD1 (5 bases). Germline CDR1 and CDR2: SQVTM and ANQGSEA. The CDR3 is 13 amino acids. Trimming took off 3 bases at V and 0 bases at J, with 6 bases between the two ends. The variable domain in full, completed from reference TRBV29-1 and TRBJ1-5, reads SAVISQKPSRDICQRGTSLTIQCQVDSQVTMMFWYRQQPGQSLTLIATANQGSEATYESGFVIDKFPISRPNLTFSTLTVSNMSPEDSSIYLCSVETDSNQPQHFGDGTRLSIL.

This clone was counted only a few times. The chain joins TRBV25-1 to TRBJ1-1, with 7 nucleotides matching TRBD1. Looked up from germline, CDR1 is MGHDK and CDR2 is SYGVNS. The V segment lost 5 bases and the J segment 3 bases; nucleotides outside the gene matches: 3. The CDR3 is 13 residues long. CDR3 coding DNA: TGTGCCAGCAGTCGAACAGGGGACACTGAAGCTTTCTTT. Its translation: CASSRTGDTEAFF. Together with reference TRBV25-1 and TRBJ1-1, the CDR3 gives the full variable domain: EADIYQTPRYLVIGTGKKITLECSQTMGHDKMYWYQQDPGMELHLIHYSYGVNSTEKGDLSSESTVSRIRTEHFPLTLESARPSHTSQYLCASSRTGDTEAFFGQGTRLTVV.

This chain uses TRBV16 with TRBJ1-4; TRBD1 agrees at 9 bases. The germline CDR1 and CDR2 sequences are KGHSY and FQNENV. This CDR3 has 15 amino acids. J was trimmed by 7 bases and V by 7 bases; bases with no gene match: 10. CDR3 sequence (DNA): TGTGCCAGCAACCGCCTAACAGGGGGCATTGAAAAACTGTTTTTT. The encoded protein is CASNRLTGGIEKLFF. Variable domain in full (rest from reference TRBV16 and TRBJ1-4): GEEVAQTPKHLVRGEGQKAKLYCAPIKGHSYVFWYQQVLKNEFKFLISFQNENVFDETGMPKERFSAKCLPNSPCSLEIQATKLEDSAVYFCASNRLTGGIEKLFFGSGTQLSVL.

The CDR3 nucleotides are TGTGCCAGCAGCCCCCGACCCAGCGCTGAAGCTTTCTTT. Translated: CASSPRPSAEAFF. The chain links TRBV5-4 to TRBJ1-1; D is uncertain. The CDR3 spans 13 residues. The V end lost 4 bases, the J end lost 6 bases, and 13 bases lay between the germline ends. The germline CDR1 and CDR2 sequences are SGHNT and YYREEE (reference sequence).

J is TRBJ2-7 and V is TRBV18, with 9 bases identical to TRBD1. Germline CDR1 is KGHSH and CDR2 is LQKENI. J gave up 6 bases and V 6 bases, and 9 bases lay outside the gene matches. The CDR3 spans 14 residues. The DNA for the CDR3 is TGTGCCAGCTCGCAATCCGGGACAGGGACCGAGCAGTACTTC. This encodes CASSQSGTGTEQYF.

The chain joins TRBV18 to TRBJ1-1; 7 bases map to TRBD1. CDR1 is KGHSH, CDR2 LQKENI, per germline. V lost 8 bases and J lost 0; bases outside the gene matches: 12. The CDR3 consists of 16 residues. The CDR3 sequence is CASTSTGSRVNTEAFF. CDR3 bases: TGTGCCAGCACGTCGACAGGGTCTAGAGTGAACACTGAAGCTTTCTTT.

The chain is built from TRBV9 and TRBJ2-7; D might be TRBD1 (6 bases). The CDR3 contains 14 residues. V lost 4 bases and J 3 bases, leaving 14 bases between the germline ends. The germline CDR1 and CDR2 sequences are SGDLS and YYNGEE. CDR3 bases: TGTGCCAGCAGCCCCGAGGGACACCTCTACGAGCAGTACTTC. Translating it yields CASSPEGHLYEQYF.

V and J are TRBV5-8 and TRBJ1-2, with D possibly TRBD1 on 6 matching bases. Germline V gene lookup returns CDR1 SGHTS and CDR2 YDEGEE. This CDR3 contains 14 residues. V was pared by 0 bases and J by 2 bases, with 8 bases between. The CDR3 nucleotides read TGTGCCAGCAGCTTGGGGGGACACAACTATGGCTACACCTTC. It encodes CASSLGGHNYGYTF.

This chain connects TRBV5-1 to TRBJ2-1; 8 bases agree with TRBD2. The germline CDR1 and CDR2 sequences are SGHRS and YFSETQ. CDR3 length: 15 residues. V shed 0 bases and J 6 bases; nucleotides not matched to a gene: 5. CDR3 protein: CASSLAIAGSNEQFF. The CDR3 nucleotides are TGCGCCAGCAGCTTGGCGATAGCGGGAAGCAATGAGCAGTTCTTC.

The chain links TRBV12-5 to TRBJ2-2, with a tentative D call TRBD1 (6 bases). Trimming shortened V by 1 base and J by 3 bases, and 12 bases separated the two germline ends. The CDR3 totals 16 residues. The V gene's germline CDR1 is LGHNT and CDR2 FRNRAP. Here the CDR3 reads CASGLAKTGYTGELFF. CDR3 DNA sequence: TGTGCTAGTGGTTTGGCAAAGACAGGTTACACCGGGGAGCTGTTTTTT.

The chain has TRBV10-2 and TRBJ1-1; D gene ambiguous. Germline V gene data show CDR1 as WSHSY and CDR2 as SAAADI. With 3 bases removed from V and 5 bases from J, the gap between germline ends came to 16 bases. This CDR3 has 15 residues. In nucleotides, the CDR3 is TGCGCCAGCAGTGATTTGGGCGTGGGCGTTACTGAAGCTTTCTTT. This translates into CASSDLGVGVTEAFF.

V usage is TRBV30 and J usage is TRBJ2-3, with TRBD2 as a possible D gene (5 bases). The CDR3 contains 14 residues. Trimming took off 2 bases at V and 1 base at J, with 10 bases between the two ends. Per germline, CDR1 GTSNPN and CDR2 SVGIG (reference sequence). CDR3 sequence (DNA): TGTGCCTGGAGTCGAGGGCAGGGCACAGATACGCAGTATTTT. This encodes CAWSRGQGTDTQYF.

This chain uses TRBV5-6 with TRBJ2-3; TRBD1 aligns across 9 bases. The V gene's germline CDR1 is SGHDT and CDR2 YYEEEE. Losses at the gene ends were 4 bases for V and 0 bases for J; bases not matched to a gene: 3. The CDR3 consists of 15 residues. The CDR3 spells CASSGTGFSTDTQYF. CDR3 bases: TGTGCCAGCAGCGGGACAGGGTTTAGCACAGATACGCAGTATTTT.

The chain joins TRBV5-4 to TRBJ2-7, with 7 nucleotides matching TRBD2. This CDR3 has 14 amino acids. After removal of 0 bases from V and 7 bases from J, the junction contained 7 bases not matched to a gene. Germline CDR1 is SGHNT and CDR2 is YYREEE (reference sequence). The CDR3 bases are TGTGCCAGCAGCTTGGGAGTGGGGGGAGGGGAGCAGTACTTC. Protein product: CASSLGVGGGEQYF.

The chain uses TRBV20-1 and TRBJ2-7; 8 bases agree with TRBD1. Per germline, CDR1 DFQATT and CDR2 SNEGSKA (reference sequence). The V and J ends lost 4 bases and 6 bases, in that order; junction bases with no gene match: 2. The CDR3 sequence is 11 residues long. The CDR3 spells CSATRGREQYF. The CDR3 coding sequence is TGCAGTGCTACCAGGGGGCGCGAGCAGTACTTC.

The chain employs TRBV2 and TRBJ2-1; 11 bases map to TRBD2. Germline CDR1 SNHLY, CDR2 FYNNEI. CDR3 length equals 15 residues. After removal of 6 bases from V and 6 bases from J, the junction contained 7 bases not matched to a gene. The chain's CDR3 is CASSQTSGAGNEQFF. The CDR3, as DNA: TGTGCCAGCAGCCAGACTAGCGGGGCGGGCAATGAGCAGTTCTTC.

The V and J genes are TRBV7-3 and TRBJ1-6, with D unclear. CDR3 length equals 13 residues. Germline V gene sequence: CDR1 SGHTA, CDR2 FQGTGA. The V end was cut by 5 bases, the J end by 10 bases, with 12 bases between. CDR3 amino acids: CASSLREASPLHF. Here the CDR3 DNA reads TGTGCCAGCAGCCTTCGGGAAGCCTCACCCCTCCACTTT.